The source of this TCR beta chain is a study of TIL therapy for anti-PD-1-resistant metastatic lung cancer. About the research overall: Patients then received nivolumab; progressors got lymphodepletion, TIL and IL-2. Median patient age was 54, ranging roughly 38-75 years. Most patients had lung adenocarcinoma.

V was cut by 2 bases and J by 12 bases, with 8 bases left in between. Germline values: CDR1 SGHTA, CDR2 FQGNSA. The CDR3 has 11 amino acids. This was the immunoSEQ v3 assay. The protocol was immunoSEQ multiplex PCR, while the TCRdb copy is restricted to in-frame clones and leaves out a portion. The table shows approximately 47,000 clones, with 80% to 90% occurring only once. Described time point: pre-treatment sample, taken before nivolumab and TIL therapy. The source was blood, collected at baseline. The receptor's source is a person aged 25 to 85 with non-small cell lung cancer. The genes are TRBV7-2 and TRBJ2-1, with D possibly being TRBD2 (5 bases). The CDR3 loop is CASSLMGAQFF. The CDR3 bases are TGTGCCAGCAGCTTAATGGGAGCGCAGTTCTTC.